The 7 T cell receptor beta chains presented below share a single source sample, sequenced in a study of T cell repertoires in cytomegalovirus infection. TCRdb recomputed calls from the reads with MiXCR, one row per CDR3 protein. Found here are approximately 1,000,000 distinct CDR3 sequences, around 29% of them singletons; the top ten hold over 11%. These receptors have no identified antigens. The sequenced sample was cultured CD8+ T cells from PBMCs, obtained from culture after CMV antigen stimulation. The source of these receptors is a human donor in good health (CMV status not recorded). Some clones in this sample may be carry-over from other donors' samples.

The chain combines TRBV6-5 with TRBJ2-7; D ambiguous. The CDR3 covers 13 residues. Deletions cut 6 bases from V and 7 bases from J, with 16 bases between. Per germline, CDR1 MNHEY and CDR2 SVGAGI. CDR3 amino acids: CASSPTPDVEQYF. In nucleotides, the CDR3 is TGTGCCAGCAGCCCTACTCCGGACGTAGAGCAGTACTTC.

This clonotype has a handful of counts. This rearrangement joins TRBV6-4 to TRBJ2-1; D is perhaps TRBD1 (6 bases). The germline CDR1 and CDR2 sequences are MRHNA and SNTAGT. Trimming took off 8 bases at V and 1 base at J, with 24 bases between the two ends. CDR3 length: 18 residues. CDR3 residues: CASSPGVGARRSYNEQFF. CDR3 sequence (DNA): TGTGCCAGCTCCCCCGGGGTGGGGGCGAGACGGTCCTACAATGAGCAGTTCTTC.

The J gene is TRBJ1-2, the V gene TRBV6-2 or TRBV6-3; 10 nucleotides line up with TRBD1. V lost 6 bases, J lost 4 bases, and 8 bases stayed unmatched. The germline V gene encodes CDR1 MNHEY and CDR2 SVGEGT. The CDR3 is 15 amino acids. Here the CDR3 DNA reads TGTGCCAGCAGACTCCGGGACAGGGGTTCCTATGGCTACACCTTC. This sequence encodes CASRLRDRGSYGYTF.

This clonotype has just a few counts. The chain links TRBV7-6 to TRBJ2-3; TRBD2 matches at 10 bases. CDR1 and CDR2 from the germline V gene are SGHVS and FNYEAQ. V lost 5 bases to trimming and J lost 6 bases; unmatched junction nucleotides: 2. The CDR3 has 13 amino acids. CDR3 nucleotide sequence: TGTGCCAGCAGCGTTAGCGGGGGGGATACGCAGTATTTT. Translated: CASSVSGGDTQYF.

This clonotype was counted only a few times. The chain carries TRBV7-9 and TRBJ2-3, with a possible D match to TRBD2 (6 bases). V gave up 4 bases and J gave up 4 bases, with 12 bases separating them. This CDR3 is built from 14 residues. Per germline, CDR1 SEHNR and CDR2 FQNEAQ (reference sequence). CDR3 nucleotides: TGTGCCAGCAGCTGGGACTTAGAGGCAGATACGCAGTATTTT. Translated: CASSWDLEADTQYF. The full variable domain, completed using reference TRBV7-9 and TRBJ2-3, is DTGVSQNPRHKITKRGQNVTFRCDPISEHNRLYWYRQTLGQGPEFLTYFQNEAQLEKSRLLSDRFSAERPKGSFSTLEIQRTEQGDSAMYLCASSWDLEADTQYFGPGTRLTVL.

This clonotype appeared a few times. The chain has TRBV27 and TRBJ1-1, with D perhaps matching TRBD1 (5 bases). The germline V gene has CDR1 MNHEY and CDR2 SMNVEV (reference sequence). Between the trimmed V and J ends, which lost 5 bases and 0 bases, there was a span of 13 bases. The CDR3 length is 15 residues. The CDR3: CASSLIGGVNTEAFF. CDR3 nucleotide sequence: TGTGCCAGCAGTCTAATCGGAGGGGTGAACACTGAAGCTTTCTTT.

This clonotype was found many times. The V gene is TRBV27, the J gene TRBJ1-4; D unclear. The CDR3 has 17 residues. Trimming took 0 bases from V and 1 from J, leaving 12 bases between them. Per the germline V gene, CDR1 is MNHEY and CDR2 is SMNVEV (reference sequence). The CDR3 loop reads CASSLSLPELTNEKLFF. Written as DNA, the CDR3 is TGTGCCAGCAGTTTATCGCTACCAGAGCTAACTAATGAAAAACTGTTTTTT.